Below are 9 T cell receptor beta chains sequenced from a single sample in a study of shared clonotypes between healthy human individuals. Only in-frame clones appear in the TCRdb table, and some are missing; sequencing was by immunoSEQ multiplex PCR. The sample lists approximately 2,300,000 clones; about nine tenths were seen once. What was sequenced was naive CD4+ T cells from PBMCs. Subset described: CD45RA+ positively selected. Receptors originate from a man between 18 and 35 years old in good health. Some clones in this sample may be carry-over from other donors' samples.

This chain joins TRBV9 and TRBJ2-2, with D perhaps TRBD1 or TRBD2 (5 bases each). The ends were cut back, 4 bases at V and 1 base at J, with 11 bases in the middle. The CDR3 totals 15 residues. Germline-derived CDR1 and CDR2 are SGDLS and YYNGEE. The CDR3 reads CASSPWGWNTGELFF. The CDR3 nucleotides are TGTGCCAGCAGCCCCTGGGGGTGGAACACCGGGGAGCTGTTTTTT.

The rearrangement joins TRBV7-8 to TRBJ1-1; D gene ambiguous. The CDR3 covers 16 residues. Germline assignment: CDR1 SGHVS and CDR2 FQNEAQ. Trimming shortened V by 5 bases and J by 0 bases, and 16 bases separated the two germline ends. The CDR3 is CASSKGPSSMNTEAFF. DNA for the CDR3: TGTGCCAGCAGCAAAGGGCCCAGTTCAATGAACACTGAAGCTTTCTTT. The whole variable domain, filled in from reference TRBV7-8 and TRBJ1-1, reads GAGVSQSPRYKVAKRGQDVALRCDPISGHVSLFWYQQALGQGPEFLTYFQNEAQLDKSGLPSDRFFAERPEGSVSTLKIQRTQQEDSAVYLCASSKGPSSMNTEAFFGQGTRLTVV.

The genes are TRBV12-1 and TRBJ2-7; the DNA was not used to check the table's D call, TRBD2. TRBV12-1 is a pseudogene segment. The CDR3 has 14 residues. The CDR3 protein is CASSTLAGGGEQYF. The CDR3, as DNA: TGTGCCAGCAGCACTCTAGCGGGAGGAGGGGAGCAGTACTTC.

The chain joins TRBV5-4 to TRBJ2-7; 9 bases align to TRBD2. Germline V lookup: CDR1 SGHNT, CDR2 YYREEE (reference sequence). The CDR3 is 14 amino acids. The ends lost 4 bases at V and 6 bases at J; junction bases unmatched: 8. Here the CDR3 reads CASSPMGLAREQYF. The CDR3 DNA sequence: TGTGCCAGCAGCCCAATGGGACTAGCTCGCGAGCAGTACTTC.

This clone has a single count. This chain connects TRBV6-1 to TRBJ1-4; D is ambiguous. Germline CDR1 reads MNHNS; CDR2 reads SASEGT. The V and J ends lost 4 bases and 6 bases respectively, with 3 bases between them. The length of the CDR3 is 11 residues. The CDR3 DNA is TGTGCCAGCAGTGGCTATGAAAAACTGTTTTTT. It codes for CASSGYEKLFF.

The chain couples TRBV7-9 to TRBJ2-1, with TRBD1 identical over 7 bases. Looked up from germline, CDR1 is SEHNR and CDR2 is FQNEAQ (reference sequence). J gave up 4 bases and V 5 bases, and 5 bases lay outside the gene matches. This CDR3 contains 14 residues. CDR3 bases: TGTGCCAGCAGCAAAGACAGGGATTACAATGAGCAGTTCTTC. This encodes CASSKDRDYNEQFF.

The chain has TRBV27 and TRBJ2-5; no clear D. V was shortened by 8 bases and J by 3 bases, with 10 bases between the two germline ends. CDR1 MNHEY and CDR2 SMNVEV come from the germline V gene (reference sequence). This CDR3 is built from 12 residues. CDR3 bases: TGTGCCAGCTGGGATATCGAAGAGACCCAGTACTTC. Its protein product is CASWDIEETQYF.

Comment on this clone: Other DNA sequences in the same sample also yield this CDR3. The chain has TRBV2 and TRBJ1-5, with D perhaps TRBD1 (5 bases). V lost 6 bases, J lost 0 bases, and 12 bases lay in between. The CDR3 has 15 residues. Germline CDR1 and CDR2: SNHLY and FYNNEI. CDR3 coding DNA: TGTGCCAGCAGGAGAGGGGACTATAGCAATCAGCCCCAGCATTTT. Its translation: CASRRGDYSNQPQHF.

CDR3 sequence: CASSLEWAAGYGYTF. The CDR3 nucleotides read TGTGCCAGCAGCTTAGAGTGGGCGGCGGGCTATGGCTACACCTTC. This chain uses TRBV7-2 with TRBJ1-2; D uncertain. Trimming pared 1 base from V and 4 bases from J, leaving 13 bases between. CDR1 and CDR2 (germline): SGHTA, FQGNSA. CDR3 length equals 15 residues.